This T cell receptor beta chain is drawn from a study of T cells expressing NK-cell markers. Study information: Researchers got TCR beta repertoires out of sorted CD3+CD56+NKG2C+, CD3+CD56+NKG2C- and CD3+CD56-NKG2C+ T cells. With respect to HCMV, seven of the eight sequenced donors were seropositive, and one was seronegative.

In regard to this clonotype: What it recognizes is unknown.

The authors made TCR beta cDNA libraries by 5'RACE template switching. This switching added a universal primer site and UMIs. TCRdb reanalyzed the 5' RACE reads and collapses them to one entry per CDR3 protein, without DNA. In total, the table holds more than 250,000 distinct CDR3 sequences. General study findings and limits: In several donors, these clonotypes also led the CD3+CD56-NKG2C+ fraction.

The CDR3 runs 14 residues. In germline, CDR1 is MNHNS, CDR2 SASEGT. The chain recombines TRBV6-1 with TRBJ2-7. Sequencing input: blood T cells: a sorted CD56 or NKG2C T cell subset, CD4+ or CD8+ T cells, or bulk PBMC T cells (not recorded which). The sequence derives from a man aged 18 to 29 in good health. CDR3 sequence reads: CASSLTGATYEQYF.